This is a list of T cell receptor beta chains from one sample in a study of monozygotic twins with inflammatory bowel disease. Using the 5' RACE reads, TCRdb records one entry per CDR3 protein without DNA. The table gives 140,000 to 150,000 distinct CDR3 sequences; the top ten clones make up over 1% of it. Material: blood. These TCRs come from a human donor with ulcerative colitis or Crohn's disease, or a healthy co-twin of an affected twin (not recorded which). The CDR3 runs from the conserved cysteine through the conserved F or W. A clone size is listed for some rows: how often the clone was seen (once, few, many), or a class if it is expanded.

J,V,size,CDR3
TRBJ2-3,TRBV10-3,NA,CAISDPGQGLTDTQYF
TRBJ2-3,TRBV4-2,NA,CASSQDRVTDTQYF
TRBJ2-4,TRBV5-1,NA,CASSLGAQNIQYF
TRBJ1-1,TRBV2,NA,CASSEKDTEAFF
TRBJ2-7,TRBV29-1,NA,CSGADRGSYEQYF
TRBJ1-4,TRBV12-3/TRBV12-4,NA,CASSPLRPGQTTTNEKLFF
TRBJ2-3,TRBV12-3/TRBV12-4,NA,CASSLIAGEGTDTQYF
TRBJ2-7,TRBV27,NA,CASSLVGQGRDEQYF
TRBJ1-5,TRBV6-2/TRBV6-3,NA,CAGGRDRNQPQHF
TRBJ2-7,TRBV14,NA,CASSQAFAGVNEQYF
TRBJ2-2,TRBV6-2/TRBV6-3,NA,CASSYWPAHGELFF
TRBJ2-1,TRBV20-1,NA,CSAPDHYNEQFF
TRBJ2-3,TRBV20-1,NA,CSAARSGRGDTQYF
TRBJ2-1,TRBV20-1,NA,CSATRRSGRFDEQFF
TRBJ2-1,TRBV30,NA,CAWSGPASREQFF
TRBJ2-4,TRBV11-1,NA,CASSIWGQGKDMTKNIQYF
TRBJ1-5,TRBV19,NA,CASSLYNQPQHF
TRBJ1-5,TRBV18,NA,CASSLQDSNQPQHF
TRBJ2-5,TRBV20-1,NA,CSAPRSPEGQETQYF
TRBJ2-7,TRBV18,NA,CASSPKTFTYEQYF
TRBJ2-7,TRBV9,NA,CASSGGLAGNYEQYF
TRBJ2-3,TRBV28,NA,CASSLPLSTDTQYF
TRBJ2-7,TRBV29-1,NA,CSVGQGVAYEQYF
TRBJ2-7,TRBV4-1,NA,CASSQGDKAYEQYF
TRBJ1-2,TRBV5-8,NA,CASSLGQSAYYGYTF
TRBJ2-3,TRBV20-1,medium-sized,CSARGTVLQPTTTDTQYF
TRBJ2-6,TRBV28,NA,CAGTPAAGRRVHHSGANVLTF
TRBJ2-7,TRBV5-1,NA,CASSFRRGGHEQYF
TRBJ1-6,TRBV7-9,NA,CASSRADMGAYSPLHF
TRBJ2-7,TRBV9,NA,CASSVEDSPYEQYF
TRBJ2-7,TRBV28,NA,CASSLRTSGSGYEQYF
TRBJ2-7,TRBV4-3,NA,CASSRTRTATYEQYF
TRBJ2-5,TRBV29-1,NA,CSVEATVGGTQYF
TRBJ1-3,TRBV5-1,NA,CASQQGTGNTIYF
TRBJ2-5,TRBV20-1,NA,CSATVLETQYF
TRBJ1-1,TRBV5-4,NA,CASSLDAVAEAFF
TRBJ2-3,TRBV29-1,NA,CSVFRAGEVTDTQYF
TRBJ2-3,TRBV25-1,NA,CASRAGGPSDTQYF
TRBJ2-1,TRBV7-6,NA,CASSLGIPYNEQFF
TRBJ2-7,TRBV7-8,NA,CASSLETGWLASFYEQYF